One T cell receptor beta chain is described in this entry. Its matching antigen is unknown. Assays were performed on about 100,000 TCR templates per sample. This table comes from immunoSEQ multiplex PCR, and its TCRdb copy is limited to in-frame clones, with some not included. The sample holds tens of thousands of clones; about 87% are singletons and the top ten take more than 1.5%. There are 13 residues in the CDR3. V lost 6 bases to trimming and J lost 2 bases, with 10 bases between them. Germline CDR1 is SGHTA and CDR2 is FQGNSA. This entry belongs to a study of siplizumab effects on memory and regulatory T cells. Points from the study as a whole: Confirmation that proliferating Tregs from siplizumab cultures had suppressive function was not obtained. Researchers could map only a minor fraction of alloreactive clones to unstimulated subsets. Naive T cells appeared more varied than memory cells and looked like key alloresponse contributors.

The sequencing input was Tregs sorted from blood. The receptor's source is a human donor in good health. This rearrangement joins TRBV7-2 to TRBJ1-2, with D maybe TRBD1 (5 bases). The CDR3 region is CASRLGRNYGYTF. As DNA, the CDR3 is TGTGCCAGCAGGTTGGGACGGAACTATGGCTACACCTTC.